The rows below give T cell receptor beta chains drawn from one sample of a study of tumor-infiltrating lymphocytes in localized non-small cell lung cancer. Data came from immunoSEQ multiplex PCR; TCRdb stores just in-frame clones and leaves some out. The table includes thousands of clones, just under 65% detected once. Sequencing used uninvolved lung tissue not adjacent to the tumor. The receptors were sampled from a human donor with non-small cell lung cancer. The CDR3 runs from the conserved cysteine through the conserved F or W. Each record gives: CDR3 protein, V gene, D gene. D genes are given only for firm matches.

cdr3_aa: CASSDNGQFSGNTIYF; v_call: TRBV9; d_call: .
cdr3_aa: CASSPLTETGELFF; v_call: TRBV5-1; d_call: .
cdr3_aa: CASSLAAVGSDETQYF; v_call: TRBV7-6; d_call: .
cdr3_aa: CASSLAQGAGEKLFF; v_call: TRBV11-2; d_call: TRBD1
cdr3_aa: CASSYLRAGSNTEAFF; v_call: TRBV6-5; d_call: .
cdr3_aa: CAWSISGGRGTQYF; v_call: TRBV30; d_call: TRBD2
cdr3_aa: CAGHLLDRGSGYTF; v_call: TRBV30; d_call: TRBD1
cdr3_aa: CASSALGGPYEQYF; v_call: TRBV2; d_call: .
cdr3_aa: CAWSVGGREKLFF; v_call: TRBV30; d_call: .
cdr3_aa: CASSPPRRPGAFF; v_call: TRBV11-2; d_call: .
cdr3_aa: CASSLTRGHSPLHF; v_call: TRBV11-2; d_call: .
cdr3_aa: CASSQSSGGARADTQYF; v_call: TRBV4-1; d_call: TRBD2
cdr3_aa: CAWSGSGREQFF; v_call: TRBV30; d_call: .
cdr3_aa: CASSPGGSGETQYF; v_call: TRBV7-7; d_call: .
cdr3_aa: CATTPSGGWETQYF; v_call: TRBV5-6; d_call: .
cdr3_aa: CASSLEYLAGQPYEQYF; v_call: TRBV5-1; d_call: .
cdr3_aa: CASSQGAAGYQPQHF; v_call: TRBV6-1; d_call: .
cdr3_aa: CSVEGTEAYEQYF; v_call: TRBV29-1; d_call: TRBD1
cdr3_aa: CASSRGTGINSPLHF; v_call: TRBV27; d_call: TRBD1
cdr3_aa: CASSPGQGNYGYTF; v_call: TRBV4-2; d_call: TRBD1
cdr3_aa: CASSPLYGTGELFF; v_call: TRBV9; d_call: .
cdr3_aa: CASSSRTSTYEQYF; v_call: TRBV5-1; d_call: .
cdr3_aa: CSVGGGLGTQYF; v_call: TRBV29-1; d_call: .
cdr3_aa: CSVGRTRSYEQYF; v_call: TRBV29-1; d_call: .
cdr3_aa: CASSEAGGLAGGLQETQYF; v_call: TRBV2; d_call: TRBD2
cdr3_aa: CAWSPFGQQDYEQYF; v_call: TRBV30; d_call: .
cdr3_aa: CASSYSSSSSYNEQFF; v_call: TRBV6-5; d_call: .
cdr3_aa: CASREGGTEAFF; v_call: TRBV6-1; d_call: .
cdr3_aa: CASSLVRGLYTF; v_call: TRBV5-1; d_call: TRBD1
cdr3_aa: CASSLVQTQYF; v_call: TRBV7-2; d_call: .
cdr3_aa: CASEFSDFANYGYTF; v_call: TRBV6-1; d_call: .
cdr3_aa: CAWTTGPGNTIYF; v_call: TRBV30; d_call: .
cdr3_aa: CASSLDRVGTDTQYF; v_call: TRBV5-1; d_call: .
cdr3_aa: CAINLSGGTDTQYF; v_call: TRBV10-3; d_call: TRBD2
cdr3_aa: CASSQGRRFSYEQYF; v_call: TRBV11-2; d_call: .
cdr3_aa: CASSLVGNTEAFF; v_call: TRBV7-9; d_call: .
cdr3_aa: CASRDYGVTGNTIYF; v_call: TRBV2; d_call: .
cdr3_aa: CASRSSTTQETQYF; v_call: TRBV6-1; d_call: .
cdr3_aa: CASQVGGTNTEAFF; v_call: TRBV5-1; d_call: .
cdr3_aa: CASRRTSGVQQETQYF; v_call: TRBV7-8; d_call: TRBD2
cdr3_aa: CASSIGGYGNQPQHF; v_call: TRBV5-4; d_call: .
cdr3_aa: CASGYGGPGGEQYF; v_call: TRBV19; d_call: .
cdr3_aa: CAWSVGTTSYEQYF; v_call: TRBV30; d_call: .
cdr3_aa: CASSLGFGITDTQYF; v_call: TRBV7-2; d_call: .